The clone carrying this T cell receptor (beta chain) was detected only a few times. The CDR3 covers 14 residues. Trimming cost V 4 bases and J 5 bases, with 14 bases left between them. Germline V CDR1 and CDR2: SGHTA, FQGNSA. The record originates from a study of T-cell reconstitution after alpha-beta-depleted transplantation in children. TCRbeta library construction was performed incorporating unique molecular identifiers. TCRdb re-called the PCR reads with MiXCR, one entry per CDR3 protein. The sample contains about 610,000 distinct CDR3 sequences, about 10% of which appear only once. Sequences were derived from PBMCs from the stem cell graft donor, sampled from the stem cell graft. This chain joins TRBV7-2 and TRBJ1-1; D not resolved. The sequence was collected from a human donor who donated a stem cell graft to a child with acute myeloid leukemia. CDR3: CASSSGPSETEAFF. CDR3 nucleotides: TGTGCCAGCAGCTCGGGCCCCTCCGAGACTGAAGCTTTCTTT. The full variable domain, in which reference TRBV7-2 and TRBJ1-1 provide the parts outside the CDR3, is GAGVSQSPSNKVTEKGKDVELRCDPISGHTALYWYRQSLGQGLEFLIYFQGNSAPDKSGLPSDRFSAERTGGSVSTLTIQRTQQEDSAVYLCASSSGPSETEAFFGQGTRLTVV.